The 21 T cell receptor beta chains below come from one sample, sequenced in a study of T cell responses to AZD1222 COVID-19 vaccine. Only in-frame clones appear in the TCRdb table, and some are missing; sequencing was by immunoSEQ multiplex PCR. This table holds 90,000 to 150,000 clones, approximately 90% found once. Specimen: peripheral blood, collected on day 0 of AZD1222 vaccination. The receptors come from an adult in good health.

CDR3 sequence (DNA): TGTGCCAGCAGCCCTGGATCCTATAATTCACCCCTCCACTTT. It yields the protein CASSPGSYNSPLHF. V usage is TRBV28 and J usage is TRBJ1-6; D unresolved. This CDR3 region has 14 residues. CDR1 is MDHEN, CDR2 SYDVKM, per germline. The V end was cut by 6 bases, the J end by 1 base, with 7 bases between.

V usage is TRBV29-1 and J usage is TRBJ1-2; a weak D match, TRBD1 (5 bases). Germline assignment: CDR1 SQVTM and CDR2 ANQGSEA. Between the trimmed V and J ends, which lost 0 bases and 5 bases, there was a span of 7 bases. The CDR3 extends over 12 amino acids. In nucleotides, the CDR3 is TGCAGCGTTGAAGACAAGGGGTATGGCTACACCTTC. This gives the protein CSVEDKGYGYTF. Full variable domain (missing parts from reference TRBV29-1 and TRBJ1-2): SAVISQKPSRDICQRGTSLTIQCQVDSQVTMMFWYRQQPGQSLTLIATANQGSEATYESGFVIDKFPISRPNLTFSTLTVSNMSPEDSSIYLCSVEDKGYGYTFGSGTRLTVV.

V and J are TRBV14 and TRBJ2-3; D gene uncertain. Looked up from germline, CDR1 is SGHDN and CDR2 is FVKESK. This CDR3 contains 15 residues. The V gene lost 4 bases and the J gene lost 0 bases, with 11 bases spanning the gap. CDR3 protein: CASSPITTSTDTQYF. In nucleotides, the CDR3 is TGTGCCAGCAGCCCCATCACTACTAGCACAGATACGCAGTATTTT.

The rearrangement joins TRBV6-5 to TRBJ2-7; TRBD1 agrees at 8 bases. The ends lost 10 bases at V and 4 bases at J; junction bases unmatched: 12. The CDR3 is made up of 14 amino acids. Germline lookup yields CDR1 MNHEY and CDR2 SVGAGI. The CDR3 here is CATKAGTGPYEQYF. CDR3 nucleotides: TGTGCCACTAAAGCCGGGACAGGCCCTTACGAGCAGTACTTC.

This chain links TRBV7-9 with TRBJ1-4; 7 bases align to TRBD1. The V segment lost 5 bases and the J segment 2 bases; nucleotides outside the gene matches: 11. The CDR3 has 17 residues. Germline V gene sequence: CDR1 SEHNR, CDR2 FQNEAQ (reference sequence). The CDR3 region is CASSPDRFWGTNEKLFF. CDR3 nucleotides: TGTGCCAGCAGCCCGGACAGGTTTTGGGGTACTAATGAAAAACTGTTTTTT. Combining the CDR3 with reference TRBV7-9 and TRBJ1-4 gives the whole variable domain DTGVSQNPRHKITKRGQNVTFRCDPISEHNRLYWYRQTLGQGPEFLTYFQNEAQLEKSRLLSDRFSAERPKGSFSTLEIQRTEQGDSAMYLCASSPDRFWGTNEKLFFGSGTQLSVL.

This sequence joins TRBV9 and TRBJ1-4; 9 positions match TRBD1. Trimming took 3 bases from V and 14 from J; bases not matched to a gene: 8. The CDR3 is 13 residues long. The V gene's germline CDR1 is SGDLS and CDR2 YYNGEE. This chain's CDR3 is CASSAQPGQGLFF. CDR3 nucleotide sequence: TGTGCCAGCAGCGCCCAACCCGGACAGGGGCTGTTTTTT.

There are a few counts of this clone. The chain combines TRBV5-4 with TRBJ2-7; TRBD1 might be the D (5 bases). V lost 3 bases and J 1 base, leaving 8 bases between the germline ends. CDR3 length: 13 amino acids. Germline V gene lookup returns CDR1 SGHNT and CDR2 YYREEE (reference sequence). The CDR3 bases are TGTGCCAGCAGCTACAGGCCTTCCTACGAGCAGTACTTC. Translating gives CASSYRPSYEQYF.

This clone came up once. The V and J genes are TRBV5-5 and TRBJ2-1; D unclear. The CDR3 has 16 residues. V lost 2 bases, J lost 0 bases, and 12 bases lay in between. From germline, CDR1 is SGHKS and CDR2 YYEKEE (reference sequence). The CDR3 here is CASSFLSPGSYNEQFF. CDR3 DNA: TGTGCCAGCAGCTTTTTGTCTCCCGGCTCCTACAATGAGCAGTTCTTC.

This sequence joins TRBV29-1 and TRBJ2-5; 7 bases agree with TRBD1. The CDR3 sequence is 14 residues long. The J segment lost 3 bases and the V segment lost 6 bases, leaving 10 bases of the junction unmatched. CDR1 is SQVTM, CDR2 ANQGSEA, per germline. The CDR3: CSVGTASLKETQYF. The DNA of the CDR3 is TGCAGCGTCGGGACAGCCTCACTTAAAGAGACCCAGTACTTC.

The chain carries TRBV19 and TRBJ1-2; 8 nucleotides align to TRBD1. V shed 1 base and J 2 bases; nucleotides not matched to a gene: 3. The CDR3 runs 15 residues. From germline, CDR1 is LNHDA and CDR2 SQIVND (reference sequence). CDR3 coding DNA: TGTGCCAGTAGTATAGGGCCAGGGGGCAACTATGGCTACACCTTC. It specifies CASSIGPGGNYGYTF.

V is TRBV5-1 and J is TRBJ2-3; D remains ambiguous. Trimming took 5 bases from V and 0 from J, leaving 10 bases between them. Germline V CDR1 and CDR2: SGHRS, YFSETQ. The CDR3 extends over 14 amino acids. CDR3 DNA: TGCGCCAGCAGAGCCCGTGCTAGCACAGATACGCAGTATTTT. Translated, it gives CASRARASTDTQYF.

The CDR3 loop reads CASRLWVSTDTQYF. CDR3 nucleotides: TGTGCCAGCAGGTTGTGGGTGTCAACAGATACGCAGTATTTT. The J gene is TRBJ2-3, the V gene TRBV27, with D unresolved. Trimming pared 6 bases from V and 3 bases from J, leaving 13 bases between. In germline, CDR1 is MNHEY, CDR2 SMNVEV (reference sequence). This CDR3 is built from 14 residues.

The rearrangement uses TRBV6-5 and TRBJ2-7, with 7 nucleotides matching TRBD2. CDR3 size: 13 residues. J lost 7 bases, V lost 7 bases, and 10 bases had no gene match. CDR1 is MNHEY, CDR2 SVGAGI, per germline. In DNA form, the CDR3 reads TGTGCCAGCAAGACGGGAGGTGTGGGAGAGCAGTACTTC. Amino acids: CASKTGGVGEQYF.

The V call is TRBV6-5, the J call TRBJ2-1, with D possibly matching TRBD1 (6 bases). Germline CDR1 is MNHEY and CDR2 is SVGAGI. The CDR3 has 15 amino acids. V was pared by 6 bases and J by 6 bases, with 18 bases between. CDR3 sequence: CASSPGTTWRNEQFF. The CDR3 DNA sequence: TGTGCCAGCAGCCCCGGGACAACCTGGCGCAATGAGCAGTTCTTC.

This chain joins TRBV10-3 and TRBJ1-2, with 9 bases matching TRBD1. V shed 7 bases and J 14 bases; nucleotides not matched to a gene: 11. The CDR3 sequence is 12 residues long. CDR1 ENHRY and CDR2 SYGVKD come from the germline V gene. The CDR3 sequence: CAITERDREKTF. CDR3 DNA sequence: TGTGCCATCACGGAGAGGGACAGGGAGAAAACCTTC.

This chain joins TRBV5-1 and TRBJ1-4; possible D gene TRBD1, 6 bases. The CDR3 totals 14 residues. CDR1 and CDR2 (germline): SGHRS, YFSETQ. V lost 3 bases to trimming and J lost 3 bases, with 9 bases between them. The CDR3 coding sequence is TGCGCCAGCAGCTGGACAGCGTCTAATGAAAAACTGTTTTTT. Translated: CASSWTASNEKLFF.

The chain combines TRBV7-6 with TRBJ2-7, with TRBD2 matching 8 bases. This CDR3 comprises 15 residues. The germline gives CDR1 SGHVS, CDR2 FNYEAQ. The V and J ends lost 0 bases and 6 bases, in that order; junction bases with no gene match: 7. This CDR3 is CASSLAAGGSFEQYF. The CDR3 coding sequence is TGTGCCAGCAGCTTAGCGGCGGGAGGATCGTTCGAGCAGTACTTC.

This chain connects TRBV5-4 to TRBJ2-5; TRBD2 aligns across 7 bases. The CDR3 runs 13 residues. After removal of 7 bases from V and 6 bases from J, the junction contained 9 bases not matched to a gene. The germline gives CDR1 SGHNT, CDR2 YYREEE (reference sequence). The chain's CDR3 is CASALDGRKTQYF. The CDR3 coding sequence is TGTGCCAGCGCGCTTGACGGGAGGAAGACCCAGTACTTC.

The chain couples TRBV11-2 to TRBJ2-2, with 8 bases aligning to TRBD2. This CDR3 contains 15 residues. V gave up 5 bases and J gave up 6 bases; unmatched junction bases: 8. The germline CDR1 and CDR2 sequences are SGHAT and FQNNGV. The CDR3 region has the DNA TGTGCCAGCAGCACCAGCGGGAGAGGTTCCGGGGAGCTGTTTTTT. Translating it yields CASSTSGRGSGELFF.

This chain uses TRBV5-1 with TRBJ2-5; D gene ambiguous. Deletions cut 1 base from V and 5 bases from J, with 6 bases between. Germline lookup yields CDR1 SGHRS and CDR2 YFSETQ. CDR3 length equals 12 residues. The CDR3 DNA is TGCGCCAGCAGCTTGTTGGGGGAGACCCAGTACTTC. Amino acids: CASSLLGETQYF.

V is TRBV19 and J is TRBJ1-2; possibly TRBD1 for D (6 bases). This CDR3 region has 14 residues. Germline CDR1 reads LNHDA; CDR2 reads SQIVND (reference sequence). With 6 bases removed from V and 2 bases from J, the gap between germline ends came to 13 bases. This chain's CDR3 is CASRRWGANYGYTF. Written as DNA, the CDR3 is TGTGCCAGTAGACGTTGGGGGGCGAACTATGGCTACACCTTC.